This entry lists 23 T cell receptor beta chains sequenced from one sample in a study of cytomegalovirus exposure and HLA in healthy donors. The PCR used 60 Vbeta and 13 Jbeta primers. The assay was immunoSEQ multiplex PCR, and TCRdb's table has in-frame clones only and misses some. The sample carries 80,000 or so clones, roughly 76% recorded once. The sample comprised PBMCs. All receptors derive from a woman in her 40s in good health and CMV-seronegative.

The J gene is TRBJ1-2, the V gene TRBV6-4, with D tentatively TRBD1 (6 bases). Germline V gene lookup returns CDR1 MRHNA and CDR2 SNTAGT. The CDR3 has 16 amino acids. V was shortened by 4 bases and J by 1 base, with 16 bases between the two germline ends. CDR3 sequence: CASSAQGGAVNYGYTF. CDR3 bases: TGTGCCAGCAGTGCACAGGGAGGGGCGGTTAACTATGGCTACACCTTC.

This clone was seen only a few times. This chain links TRBV4-1 with TRBJ2-1; TRBD2 agrees at 7 bases. Germline trimming cut 3 bases from V and 8 bases from J; bases unmatched to any gene: 10. The germline gives CDR1 MGHRA, CDR2 YSYEKL. The CDR3 runs 15 residues. CDR3 in amino acids: CASSQRAGLIDEQFF. CDR3 nucleotide sequence: TGCGCCAGCAGCCAGCGAGCGGGACTTATCGATGAGCAGTTCTTC.

The rearrangement links TRBV4-1 to TRBJ2-7, with TRBD2 identical over 8 bases. CDR3 length: 15 residues. Trimming at V came to 3 bases and at J to 5 bases, leaving 9 bases not matched to a gene. Germline V gene sequence: CDR1 MGHRA, CDR2 YSYEKL. DNA of the CDR3: TGCGCCAGCAGCCAGGGTGTCGGGACTAGAGACGAGCAGTACTTC. Protein sequence: CASSQGVGTRDEQYF.

The gene calls are TRBV20-1 and TRBJ2-5, with D unresolved. V was cut by 7 bases and J by 1 base, with 7 bases left in between. Germline CDR1 and CDR2: DFQATT and SNEGSKA (reference sequence). The CDR3 has 11 amino acids. CDR3 sequence (DNA): TGCAGTGTCTTGGCCCAAGAGACCCAGTACTTC. Its translation: CSVLAQETQYF.

The V call is TRBV7-3, the J call TRBJ2-2, with 9 bases identical to TRBD2. Unmatched junction bases numbered 8, after V lost 2 bases and J lost 7 bases. This CDR3 has 16 amino acids. In germline, CDR1 is SGHTA, CDR2 FQGTGA. In DNA form, the CDR3 reads TGTGCCAGCAGCTTAGATAGCGGGAGCCTGAGCGGGGAGCTGTTTTTT. Translated, it gives CASSLDSGSLSGELFF.

The gene calls are TRBV28 and TRBJ1-1, with 8 positions matching TRBD1. The trim removed 5 bases at V and 7 bases at J, leaving 6 bases unmatched. The germline V gene has CDR1 MDHEN and CDR2 SYDVKM. This CDR3 spans 13 amino acids. The CDR3 protein is CASSTQGAIEAFF. The CDR3, as DNA: TGTGCCAGCAGTACGCAGGGGGCGATTGAAGCTTTCTTT.

This clone was seen once. The chain has TRBV4-1 and TRBJ1-5; perhaps TRBD1 as D (5 bases). Trimming took off 2 bases at V and 7 bases at J, with 12 bases between the two ends. The germline V gene encodes CDR1 MGHRA and CDR2 YSYEKL. This CDR3 spans 14 amino acids. The CDR3 DNA sequence: TGCGCCAGCAGCCAACCCGACAGAGGCCAGCCCCAGCATTTT. Translating gives CASSQPDRGQPQHF.

The CDR3 DNA sequence: TGTGCCAGCAGCCCGTACGGGGGGCCCTCCTACGAGCAGTACTTC. It encodes CASSPYGGPSYEQYF. The chain has TRBV4-2 and TRBJ2-7; a weak D match, TRBD2 (7 bases). Germline V lookup: CDR1 LGHNA, CDR2 YNFKEQ. V lost 4 bases to trimming and J lost 0 bases, with 13 bases between them. CDR3 length: 15 residues.

The chain joins TRBV5-8 to TRBJ2-1; a possible D gene is TRBD1 (6 bases). Between the trimmed V and J ends, which lost 2 bases and 4 bases, there was a span of 10 bases. Germline loops: CDR1 SGHTS, CDR2 YDEGEE. The CDR3 is 14 amino acids. The DNA for the CDR3 is TGTGCCAGCAGCTTACAGGGATCTTACAATGAGCAGTTCTTC. The encoded protein is CASSLQGSYNEQFF.

The genes are TRBV18 and TRBJ2-7; TRBD1 aligns across 7 bases. The CDR3 extends over 15 amino acids. The germline V gene encodes CDR1 KGHSH and CDR2 LQKENI. V lost 6 bases to trimming and J lost 2 bases; unmatched junction nucleotides: 10. The chain's CDR3 is CASSGRGQKPYEQYF. The CDR3 DNA sequence: TGTGCCAGCTCGGGCCGGGGACAGAAACCCTACGAGCAGTACTTC.

V usage is TRBV6-1 and J usage is TRBJ1-3, with 8 bases matching TRBD1. Germline CDR1 is MNHNS and CDR2 is SASEGT. The V and J ends lost 6 bases and 0 bases, in that order; junction bases with no gene match: 1. CDR3 length: 14 residues. The CDR3 DNA reads TGTGCCAGCAGGGACAGGGCCTCTGGAAACACCATATATTTT. It yields the protein CASRDRASGNTIYF.

V is TRBV28 and J is TRBJ1-1; D unclear. Germline CDR1 reads MDHEN; CDR2 reads SYDVKM. The CDR3 spans 13 residues. With 3 bases removed from V and 5 bases from J, the gap between germline ends came to 10 bases. CDR3 residues: CASSLRVWTEAFF. CDR3 nucleotide sequence: TGTGCCAGCAGTTTGAGGGTGTGGACTGAAGCTTTCTTT.

The chain has TRBV19 and TRBJ2-5; D is uncertain. Germline V gives CDR1 LNHDA, CDR2 SQIVND (reference sequence). The CDR3 spans 13 residues. Deletions cut 3 bases from V and 4 bases from J, with 9 bases between. The CDR3 loop is CASSMARGETQYF. The CDR3 DNA reads as TGTGCCAGTAGTATGGCCCGCGGAGAGACCCAGTACTTC.

The CDR3 coding sequence is TGTGCCTGGAGTCCCGGACAGGGGGGCACAGATACGCAGTATTTT. Amino acids: CAWSPGQGGTDTQYF. This chain links TRBV30 with TRBJ2-3; the match to TRBD1 covers 10 bases. Looked up from germline, CDR1 is GTSNPN and CDR2 is SVGIG (reference sequence). This CDR3 has 15 residues. With 2 bases clipped from V and 1 base from J, the junction kept 3 bases outside the gene matches. Variable domain in full (rest from reference TRBV30 and TRBJ2-3): SQTIHQWPATLVQPVGSPLSLECTVEGTSNPNLYWYRQAAGRGLQLLFYSVGIGQISSEVPQNLSASRPQDRQFILSSKKLLLSDSGFYLCAWSPGQGGTDTQYFGPGTRLTVL.

J is TRBJ2-7 and V is TRBV7-2; D might be TRBD2 (6 bases). The CDR3 runs to 14 residues. Germline CDR1 reads SGHTA; CDR2 reads FQGNSA. Trimming cost V 6 bases and J 1 base, with 13 bases left between them. The CDR3 DNA follows: TGTGCCAGCAGACCGGGACTCTCGTCCTACGAGCAGTACTTC. Its translation is CASRPGLSSYEQYF.

The J gene is TRBJ2-1, the V gene TRBV4-3, with a possible D match to TRBD2 (6 bases). Looked up from germline, CDR1 is LGHNA and CDR2 is YSLEER. The V and J ends lost 0 bases and 6 bases respectively, with 9 bases between them. This CDR3 is built from 14 residues. CDR3: CASSQDTSRNEQFF. The CDR3 DNA reads as TGCGCCAGCAGCCAAGATACTAGCCGCAATGAGCAGTTCTTC.

This clone was observed a few times. Its ends do not fully match the called genes, so a read error is possible. This CDR3 is also generated by other DNA sequences in the sample. The chain links TRBV2 to TRBJ1-6, with TRBD1 identical over 8 bases. The V gene's germline CDR1 is SNHLY and CDR2 FYNNEI. The CDR3 contains 14 residues. The CDR3 DNA reads TGTGCCAGCACCGAACGGACAGGGTATTCCCCCCTCCACTTT. Protein product: CASTERTGYSPLHF.

The genes are TRBV5-8 and TRBJ1-6, with no clear D. This CDR3 is 16 amino acids long. With 4 bases removed from V and 7 bases from J, the gap between germline ends came to 18 bases. Germline lookup yields CDR1 SGHTS and CDR2 YDEGEE. In DNA form, the CDR3 reads TGTGCCAGCAGCGTACACGGGCGGGAGAAAAATTCACCCCTCCACTTT. It encodes CASSVHGREKNSPLHF.

This clone was seen just once. CDR3 amino acids: CASSFGSSGSYEQYF. The DNA of the CDR3 is TGCGCCAGCAGCTTCGGCTCGTCGGGATCCTACGAGCAGTACTTC. This sequence joins TRBV5-1 and TRBJ2-5; D possibly corresponds to TRBD2 (5 bases). The J call may be incorrect, as the DNA end agrees better with TRBJ2-7. This CDR3 is 15 amino acids long. Germline values: CDR1 SGHRS, CDR2 YFSETQ.

The chain recombines TRBV5-1 with TRBJ1-1; 7 bases map to TRBD1. The CDR3 sequence is 14 residues long. Germline CDR1 SGHRS, CDR2 YFSETQ. With V trimmed by 0 bases and J by 7 bases, 6 bases remained unmatched. CDR3 sequence (DNA): TGCGCCAGCAGCTTGGGACAGGGTAGGAGTGAAGCTTTCTTT. Its protein is CASSLGQGRSEAFF.

This chain links TRBV30 with TRBJ2-4, with unresolved D. The CDR3 loop spans 12 amino acids. Germline assignment: CDR1 GTSNPN and CDR2 SVGIG (reference sequence). The germline V and J ends were trimmed by 5 bases and 3 bases, with 8 bases remaining between them. CDR3 loop: CAWVSRKNIQYF. DNA of the CDR3: TGTGCCTGGGTTTCGCGCAAAAACATTCAGTACTTC.

The chain has TRBV4-1 and TRBJ2-5; TRBD2 agrees at 8 bases. The CDR3 sequence is 18 residues long. V trimming: 1 base; J trimming: 2 bases; junction bases outside the gene matches: 12. CDR1 and CDR2 from the germline V gene are MGHRA and YSYEKL. The CDR3: CASSQAWGGGGKQETQYF. CDR3 DNA sequence: TGCGCCAGCAGCCAAGCGTGGGGGGGCGGGGGGAAACAAGAGACCCAGTACTTC.

V is TRBV7-3 and J is TRBJ2-2; TRBD2 might be the D (6 bases). V was trimmed by 5 bases and J by 4 bases, leaving 14 bases between them. The CDR3 contains 15 residues. Germline loops: CDR1 SGHTA, CDR2 FQGTGA. The CDR3 nucleotides are TGTGCCAGCAGCCCCCGGGACGGGAGCACCGGGGAGCTGTTTTTT. As protein: CASSPRDGSTGELFF.